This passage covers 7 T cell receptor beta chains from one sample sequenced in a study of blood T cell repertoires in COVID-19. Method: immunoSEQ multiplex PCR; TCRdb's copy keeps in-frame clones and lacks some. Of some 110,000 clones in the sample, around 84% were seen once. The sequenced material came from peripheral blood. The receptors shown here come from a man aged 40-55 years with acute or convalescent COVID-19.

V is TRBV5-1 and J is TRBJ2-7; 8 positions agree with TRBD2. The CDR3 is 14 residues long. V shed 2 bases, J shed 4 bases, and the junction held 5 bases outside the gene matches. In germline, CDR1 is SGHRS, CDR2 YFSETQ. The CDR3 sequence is CASSLVAGSYEQYF. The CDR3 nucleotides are TGCGCCAGCAGCTTAGTAGCGGGGAGTTACGAGCAGTACTTC.

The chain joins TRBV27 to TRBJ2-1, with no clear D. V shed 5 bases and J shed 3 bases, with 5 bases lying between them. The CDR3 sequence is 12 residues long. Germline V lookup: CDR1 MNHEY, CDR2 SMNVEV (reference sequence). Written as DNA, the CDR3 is TGTGCCAGCAGTCACGGCTACAATGAGCAGTTCTTC. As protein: CASSHGYNEQFF.

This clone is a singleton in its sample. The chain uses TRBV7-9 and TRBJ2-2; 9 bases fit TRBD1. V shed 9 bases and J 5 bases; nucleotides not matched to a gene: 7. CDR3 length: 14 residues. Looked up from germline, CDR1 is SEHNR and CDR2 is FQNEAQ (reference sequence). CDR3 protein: CASGQGSFTGELFF. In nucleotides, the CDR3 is TGTGCCAGTGGACAGGGGAGTTTTACCGGGGAGCTGTTTTTT.

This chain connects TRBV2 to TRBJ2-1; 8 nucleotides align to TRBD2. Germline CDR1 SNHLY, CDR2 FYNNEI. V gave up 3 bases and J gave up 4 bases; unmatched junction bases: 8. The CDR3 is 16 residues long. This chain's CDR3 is CASSDPGGAGYNEQFF. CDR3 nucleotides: TGTGCCAGCAGTGATCCCGGGGGGGCGGGATACAATGAGCAGTTCTTC.

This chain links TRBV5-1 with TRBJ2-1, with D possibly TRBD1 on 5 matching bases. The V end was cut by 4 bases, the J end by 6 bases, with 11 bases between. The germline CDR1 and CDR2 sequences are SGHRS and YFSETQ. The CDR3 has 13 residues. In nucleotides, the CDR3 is TGCGCCAGCAGCCTATACAGGTCCAATGAGCAGTTCTTC. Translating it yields CASSLYRSNEQFF. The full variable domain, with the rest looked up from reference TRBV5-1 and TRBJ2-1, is KAGVTQTPRYLIKTRGQQVTLSCSPISGHRSVSWYQQTPGQGLQFLFEYFSETQRNKGNFPGRFSGRQFSNSRSEMNVSTLELGDSALYLCASSLYRSNEQFFGPGTRLTVL.

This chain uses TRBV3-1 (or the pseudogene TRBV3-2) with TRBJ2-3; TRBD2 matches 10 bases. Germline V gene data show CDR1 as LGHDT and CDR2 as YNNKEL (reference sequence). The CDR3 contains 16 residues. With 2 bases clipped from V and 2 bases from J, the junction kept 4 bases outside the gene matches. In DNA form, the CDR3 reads TGTGCCAGCAGCCAAAGGACTAGCGGTCCCACAGATACGCAGTATTTT. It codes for CASSQRTSGPTDTQYF.

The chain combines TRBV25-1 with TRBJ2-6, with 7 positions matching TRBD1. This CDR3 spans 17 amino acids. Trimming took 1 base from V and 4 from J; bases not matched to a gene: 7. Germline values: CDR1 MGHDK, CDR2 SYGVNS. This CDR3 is CASSESQGVTGANVLTF. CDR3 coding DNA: TGTGCCAGCAGTGAATCGCAGGGGGTAACGGGGGCCAACGTCCTGACTTTC.